This TCR beta chain was recorded in a study of neurological immune-mediated disorders. Study overall: There were some 34 multiple sclerosis patients. Of these, around 31 had relapsing-remitting MS and 3 had secondary progressive MS.

Study conclusions and caveats: A possible signature appeared as one related-CDR3 cluster, in which phylogenetic grouping placed the repertoires of 18 of 34 multiple sclerosis patients.

About this clonotype itself: No antigen is known for it.

TCRdb analysed the 5' RACE reads with MiXCR anew, one entry per CDR3 protein. The sample holds about 66,000 distinct CDR3 sequences, about 5.1% seen once. Germline loops: CDR1 SQVTM, CDR2 ANQGSEA. This CDR3 is built from 11 residues. Trimming left V 2 bases short and J 4 bases short, with 5 bases between. The source of this sequence is a woman aged 70-85 years with multiple sclerosis. Sequencing was carried out using PBMCs. J is TRBJ1-1 and V is TRBV29-1; D not resolved. CDR3 sequence: CSVEWGTEAFF. The CDR3 DNA sequence: TGCAGCGTTGAATGGGGCACTGAAGCTTTCTTT.